One and the same sample provided the 32 T cell receptor beta chains below, sequenced in a study of T cell changes during pregnancy in multiple sclerosis. Repertoires were generated with immunoSEQ multiplex PCR, while TCRdb's copy carries only in-frame clones and drops some. In the table there are about 110,000 clones, 91% of which are singletons. Specimen: peripheral blood, collected before pregnancy. All receptors come from a female donor with multiple sclerosis, enrolled in a pregnancy study.

The rearrangement uses TRBV19 and TRBJ1-3; TRBD1 agrees at 10 bases. The CDR3 has 15 amino acids. Germline CDR1 reads LNHDA; CDR2 reads SQIVND (reference sequence). V gave up 7 bases and J gave up 3 bases; unmatched junction bases: 6. In DNA, the CDR3 is TGTGCCAGTACCACGACAGGGGGCCGTGGAAACACCATATATTTT. Its protein product is CASTTTGGRGNTIYF.

The rearrangement links TRBV30 to TRBJ2-3; 12 nucleotides align to TRBD2. The germline gives CDR1 GTSNPN, CDR2 SVGIG (reference sequence). V lost 1 base to trimming and J lost 2 bases; unmatched junction nucleotides: 4. The CDR3 covers 16 residues. The CDR3, as DNA: TGTGCCTGGAGTGGACTAGCGGGAGTGGTCACAGATACGCAGTATTTT. Protein: CAWSGLAGVVTDTQYF.

V gene TRBV13 combines with J gene TRBJ2-7, with D maybe TRBD1 (5 bases). Trimming removed 5 bases at V and 4 bases at J, with 36 bases between. CDR1 PRHDT and CDR2 FYEKMQ come from the germline V gene (reference sequence). This CDR3 contains 21 residues. The CDR3 spells CASSPLSTDLRLPGRIYEQYF. For the CDR3, the DNA is TGTGCCAGCAGCCCCCTATCGACAGATCTGAGGCTTCCGGGCAGAATTTACGAGCAGTACTTC.

The chain employs TRBV5-1 and TRBJ2-1, with 8 nucleotides matching TRBD2. Germline V gene sequence: CDR1 SGHRS, CDR2 YFSETQ. This CDR3 spans 13 amino acids. After removal of 5 bases from V and 7 bases from J, the junction contained 5 bases not matched to a gene. This chain's CDR3 is CASRPGLGNEQFF. CDR3 in DNA: TGCGCCAGCAGGCCGGGACTAGGGAATGAGCAGTTCTTC.

In its sample, this clone was seen a few times. This chain joins TRBV7-9 and TRBJ1-1; possible D gene TRBD1, 5 bases. CDR1 and CDR2 from the germline V gene are SEHNR and FQNEAQ (reference sequence). V was cut by 2 bases and J by 13 bases, with 17 bases left in between. This CDR3 contains 13 residues. The CDR3, as DNA: TGTGCCAGCAGCTTACCCGGGCGGGGGGGAGTTTTCTTT. Translation gives CASSLPGRGGVFF.

The genes are TRBV7-9 and TRBJ2-7, with 9 bases that match TRBD1. The CDR3 covers 13 residues. CDR1 is SEHNR, CDR2 FQNEAQ, per germline (reference sequence). With 10 bases clipped from V and 6 bases from J, the junction kept 10 bases outside the gene matches. As DNA, the CDR3 is TGTGCCACCGGGACAGGGCCCACGGGCGAGCAGTACTTC. It translates to CATGTGPTGEQYF.

V gene TRBV18 combines with J gene TRBJ1-1; no clear D. Germline V gene lookup returns CDR1 KGHSH and CDR2 LQKENI. With 5 bases removed from V and 7 bases from J, the gap between germline ends came to 17 bases. The CDR3 consists of 14 residues. CDR3 loop: CASSENLGSLEAFF. The CDR3 coding sequence is TGTGCCAGCTCAGAAAATCTCGGGTCGCTTGAAGCTTTCTTT.

V and J are TRBV15 and TRBJ2-7; D may be TRBD1 (5 bases). The germline CDR1 and CDR2 sequences are LNHNV and YYDKDF (reference sequence). The CDR3 sequence is 14 residues long. Trimming took 3 bases from V and 6 from J, leaving 15 bases between them. CDR3 amino acids: CATSSRARTTEQYF. As DNA, the CDR3 is TGTGCCACCAGCAGTAGAGCTCGGACAACCGAGCAGTACTTC.

The gene calls are TRBV7-2 and TRBJ1-1, with D unresolved. The CDR3 is made up of 16 amino acids. Germline CDR1 is SGHTA and CDR2 is FQGNSA. Trimming removed 4 bases from V and 3 bases from J, with 18 bases in between. The CDR3 nucleotides read TGTGCCAGCAGCTCCCGCCTGCGGGGTTTTGACACTGAAGCTTTCTTT. Protein product: CASSSRLRGFDTEAFF.

The rearrangement links TRBV11-2 to TRBJ1-3, with D tentatively TRBD1 (6 bases). CDR1 and CDR2 (germline): SGHAT, FQNNGV. V was cut by 9 bases and J by 6 bases, with 12 bases left in between. The CDR3 spans 12 residues. Here the CDR3 reads CASRQVENTIYF. In nucleotides, the CDR3 is TGTGCCAGTAGACAGGTTGAAAACACCATATATTTT.

A few counts support this clone. This chain links TRBV14 with TRBJ1-1, with 9 nucleotides matching TRBD1. The germline V gene has CDR1 SGHDN and CDR2 FVKESK. V trimming: 1 base; J trimming: 7 bases; junction bases outside the gene matches: 4. CDR3 size: 14 residues. The CDR3 sequence is CASSQGQGVVEAFF. The CDR3 DNA reads TGTGCCAGCAGCCAAGGACAGGGGGTAGTTGAAGCTTTCTTT.

The chain couples TRBV28 to TRBJ1-2, with D hard to call. V was trimmed by 3 bases and J by 2 bases, leaving 7 bases between them. This CDR3 contains 13 residues. Germline lookup yields CDR1 MDHEN and CDR2 SYDVKM. The CDR3 coding sequence is TGTGCCAGCAGTTTGCCCGCGAACTATGGCTACACCTTC. Protein product: CASSLPANYGYTF.

This sequence joins TRBV11-3 and TRBJ2-3, with D maybe TRBD2 (5 bases). CDR3 length: 16 amino acids. In germline, CDR1 is SGHNT, CDR2 YENEEA. The V end lost 2 bases, the J end lost 4 bases, and 16 bases lay between the germline ends. As DNA, the CDR3 is TGTGCCAGCAGCTTATTTTCGGGAATTTTGGCAGATACGCAGTATTTT. This sequence encodes CASSLFSGILADTQYF.

J is TRBJ2-1 and V is TRBV6-5; D is unresolved. V was trimmed by 6 bases and J by 4 bases, leaving 13 bases between them. This CDR3 region has 14 residues. Per the germline V gene, CDR1 is MNHEY and CDR2 is SVGAGI. The CDR3 reads CASRPQTLYNEQFF. CDR3 nucleotide sequence: TGTGCCAGCAGGCCCCAGACATTATACAATGAGCAGTTCTTC.

This clone was seen a single time. The CDR3 region has the DNA TGTGCCAGCAGCACCCAAGGACAGGTAGACACTGAAGCTTTCTTT. It is translated as CASSTQGQVDTEAFF. The rearrangement uses TRBV9 and TRBJ1-1; 7 positions agree with TRBD1. Germline CDR1 is SGDLS and CDR2 is YYNGEE. J gave up 3 bases and V 4 bases, and 9 bases lay outside the gene matches. The CDR3 spans 15 residues.

The chain is built from TRBV19 and TRBJ2-5; weak D call: TRBD2 (5 bases). Germline V gene sequence: CDR1 LNHDA, CDR2 SQIVND (reference sequence). This CDR3 region has 15 residues. The V end lost 3 bases, the J end lost 5 bases, and 16 bases lay between the germline ends. CDR3 coding DNA: TGTGCCAGTAGTATTCTGGGGTCGGACTTGGAGACCCAGTACTTC. This translates into CASSILGSDLETQYF.

V and J are TRBV2 and TRBJ2-6, with D perhaps matching TRBD1 (6 bases). Germline CDR1 is SNHLY and CDR2 is FYNNEI. This CDR3 has 17 amino acids. V lost 6 bases and J 0 bases, leaving 15 bases between the germline ends. In DNA, the CDR3 is TGTGCCAGCAGCGCCCAGGACAGCTACTCTGGGGCCAACGTCCTGACTTTC. Translated: CASSAQDSYSGANVLTF.

This chain joins TRBV6-5 and TRBJ2-5; 9 positions match TRBD2. CDR1 is MNHEY, CDR2 SVGAGI, per germline. There are 14 residues in the CDR3. V lost 7 bases to trimming and J lost 4 bases; unmatched junction nucleotides: 7. CDR3 DNA: TGTGCCAGCAAGGCTAGCGGGAACGGAGAGACCCAGTACTTC. It codes for CASKASGNGETQYF.

The rearrangement joins TRBV4-2 to TRBJ2-1, with TRBD2 as a possible D gene (6 bases). Germline V gives CDR1 LGHNA, CDR2 YNFKEQ. The CDR3 runs to 15 residues. V was trimmed by 4 bases and J by 6 bases, leaving 16 bases between them. The CDR3 region has the DNA TGTGCCAGCAGCCTTAGTCCATTGGGGGGCAATGAGCAGTTCTTC. Its protein product is CASSLSPLGGNEQFF.

V gene TRBV7-3 combines with J gene TRBJ1-1, with D perhaps matching TRBD1 (5 bases). Deletions cut 5 bases from V and 0 bases from J, with 19 bases between. The germline gives CDR1 SGHTA, CDR2 FQGTGA. There are 17 residues in the CDR3. CDR3 in DNA: TGTGCCAGCAGCCAGTGGACACGCGGTAGCTTGAACACTGAAGCTTTCTTT. Protein product: CASSQWTRGSLNTEAFF.

The chain carries TRBV19 and TRBJ2-3; the match to TRBD2 covers 12 bases. The CDR3 consists of 17 residues. V shed 6 bases, J shed 5 bases, and the junction held 12 bases outside the gene matches. The germline V gene encodes CDR1 LNHDA and CDR2 SQIVND (reference sequence). The chain's CDR3 is CASSLTSGGFLGDTQYF. The CDR3, as DNA: TGTGCCAGTAGCCTGACTAGCGGGGGCTTTTTGGGAGATACGCAGTATTTT.

The rearrangement uses TRBV18 and TRBJ1-1; tentatively, D is TRBD1 (5 bases). The CDR3 totals 13 residues. V was clipped by 4 bases and J by 3 bases, with 9 bases between them. Germline V gives CDR1 KGHSH, CDR2 LQKENI. CDR3 sequence reads: CASSRDSDTEAFF. CDR3 DNA: TGTGCCAGCTCACGCGACAGTGACACTGAAGCTTTCTTT.

V is TRBV6-5 and J is TRBJ1-2; 7 bases align to TRBD1. The CDR3 has 15 amino acids. With 5 bases clipped from V and 0 bases from J, the junction kept 6 bases outside the gene matches. Germline V lookup: CDR1 MNHEY, CDR2 SVGAGI. Here the CDR3 reads CASSKYRGSNYGYTF. CDR3 DNA sequence: TGTGCCAGCAGTAAATACAGGGGATCTAACTATGGCTACACCTTC.

This clone has a handful of counts. The rearrangement joins TRBV7-8 to TRBJ2-7; 13 nucleotides line up with TRBD2. CDR1 SGHVS and CDR2 FQNEAQ come from the germline V gene. The CDR3 totals 16 residues. V lost 4 bases to trimming and J lost 2 bases; unmatched junction nucleotides: 5. CDR3 in amino acids: CASSSTSGGSPYEQYF. As DNA, the CDR3 is TGTGCCAGCAGCTCGACTAGCGGGGGGTCTCCCTACGAGCAGTACTTC.

The chain joins TRBV6-5 to TRBJ1-1; 11 bases map to TRBD1. CDR1 MNHEY and CDR2 SVGAGI come from the germline V gene. V was pared by 8 bases and J by 12 bases, with 8 bases of the junction left unmatched. The CDR3 covers 12 residues. As DNA, the CDR3 is TGTGCCAGCGCCCGGGGGACAGGGGGAACTTTCTTT. Amino acids: CASARGTGGTFF.

The chain links TRBV18 to TRBJ2-7; 9 bases fit TRBD1. The CDR3 runs to 15 residues. With 3 bases clipped from V and 6 bases from J, the junction kept 9 bases outside the gene matches. Germline-derived CDR1 and CDR2 are KGHSH and LQKENI. CDR3 sequence (DNA): TGTGCCAGCTCACCTGTACGGGACAGGGAAGCCGAGCAGTACTTC. It yields the protein CASSPVRDREAEQYF.

This chain joins TRBV7-9 and TRBJ2-5; 8 bases map to TRBD2. The CDR3 has 13 residues. CDR1 SEHNR and CDR2 FQNEAQ come from the germline V gene (reference sequence). The CDR3 DNA is TGTGCTGGGGTCGCGGCGGGGGGAGAGACCCAGTACTTC. It specifies CAGVAAGGETQYF.

This sequence joins TRBV6-5 and TRBJ2-1; TRBD2 matches at 10 bases. CDR3 size: 15 residues. Germline values: CDR1 MNHEY, CDR2 SVGAGI. Unmatched junction bases numbered 5, after V lost 2 bases and J lost 7 bases. CDR3 sequence reads: CASSYKRGGRNEQFF. CDR3 bases: TGTGCCAGCAGTTACAAGCGGGGGGGCCGGAATGAGCAGTTCTTC.

This clone has a single count. The chain is built from TRBV7-3 and TRBJ1-3; unclear D gene. Germline V CDR1 and CDR2: SGHTA, FQGTGA. Between the trimmed V and J ends, which lost 9 bases and 0 bases, there was a span of 9 bases. This CDR3 region has 13 residues. CDR3 in amino acids: CASGLNSGNTIYF. CDR3 nucleotides: TGTGCCAGTGGACTGAACTCTGGAAACACCATATATTTT.

V and J are TRBV18 and TRBJ1-2; no reliable D call. V lost 6 bases and J 5 bases, leaving 13 bases between the germline ends. Germline CDR1 is KGHSH and CDR2 is LQKENI. This CDR3 has 13 residues. Written as DNA, the CDR3 is TGTGCCAGCTCCCTGAACGAGGTATATGGCTACACCTTC. This codes for CASSLNEVYGYTF.

The chain combines TRBV6-6 with TRBJ1-5; a possible D gene is TRBD1 (6 bases). The CDR3 length is 15 residues. Trimming shortened V by 2 bases and J by 1 base, and 9 bases separated the two germline ends. Germline assignment: CDR1 MNHNY and CDR2 SVGAGI (reference sequence). The CDR3 DNA reads TGTGCCAGCAGTTACCAGGGGTTCAGCAATCAGCCCCAGCATTTT. Protein sequence: CASSYQGFSNQPQHF.

The chain carries TRBV27 and TRBJ2-7, with D tentatively TRBD1 (6 bases). Germline-derived CDR1 and CDR2 are MNHEY and SMNVEV (reference sequence). This CDR3 is 12 amino acids long. V lost 5 bases, J lost 6 bases, and 11 bases lay in between. The CDR3 here is CASSPPRGEQYF. The CDR3 region has the DNA TGTGCCAGCAGTCCCCCCAGGGGCGAGCAGTACTTC.